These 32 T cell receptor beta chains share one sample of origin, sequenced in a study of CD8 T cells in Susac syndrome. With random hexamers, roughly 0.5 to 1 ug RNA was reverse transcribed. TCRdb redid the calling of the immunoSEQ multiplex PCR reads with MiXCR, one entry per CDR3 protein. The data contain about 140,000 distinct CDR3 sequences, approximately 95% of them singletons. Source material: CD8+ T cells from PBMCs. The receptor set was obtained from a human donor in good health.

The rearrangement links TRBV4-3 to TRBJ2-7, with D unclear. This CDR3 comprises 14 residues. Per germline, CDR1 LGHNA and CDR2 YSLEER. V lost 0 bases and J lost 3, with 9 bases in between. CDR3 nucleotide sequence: TGCGCCAGCAGCCAAGATATCACGGGCTACGAGCAGTACTTC. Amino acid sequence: CASSQDITGYEQYF.

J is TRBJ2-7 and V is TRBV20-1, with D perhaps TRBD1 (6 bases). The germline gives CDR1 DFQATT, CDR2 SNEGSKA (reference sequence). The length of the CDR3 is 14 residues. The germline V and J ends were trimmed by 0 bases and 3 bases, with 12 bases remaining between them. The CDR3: CSARDSYRDYEQYF. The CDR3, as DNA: TGCAGTGCTAGAGATTCTTACAGGGACTACGAGCAGTACTTC.

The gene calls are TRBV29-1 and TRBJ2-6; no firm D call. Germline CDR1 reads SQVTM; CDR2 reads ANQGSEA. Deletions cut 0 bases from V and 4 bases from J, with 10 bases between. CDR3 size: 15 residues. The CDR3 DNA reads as TGCAGCGTTGAAGAAGACGGGTCCGGGGCCAACGTCCTGACTTTC. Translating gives CSVEEDGSGANVLTF.

The CDR3 coding sequence is TGTGCCAGCAGTTTATCGACAGTCGGACCCCAGCATTTT. It is translated as CASSLSTVGPQHF. V gene TRBV27 combines with J gene TRBJ1-5; D might be TRBD1 (5 bases). V was pared by 0 bases and J by 10 bases, with 10 bases between. The CDR3 length is 13 residues. The germline V gene encodes CDR1 MNHEY and CDR2 SMNVEV (reference sequence).

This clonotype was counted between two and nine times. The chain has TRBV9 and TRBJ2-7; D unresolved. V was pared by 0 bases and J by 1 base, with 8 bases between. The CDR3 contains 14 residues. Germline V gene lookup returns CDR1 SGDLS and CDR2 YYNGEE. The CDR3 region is CASSVEAVSYEQYF. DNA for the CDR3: TGTGCCAGCAGCGTAGAGGCGGTGTCCTACGAGCAGTACTTC.

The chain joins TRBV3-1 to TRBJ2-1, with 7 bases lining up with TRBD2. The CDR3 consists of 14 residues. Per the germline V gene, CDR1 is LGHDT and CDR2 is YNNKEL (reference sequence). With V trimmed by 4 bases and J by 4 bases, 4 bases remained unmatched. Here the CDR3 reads CASSPREIYNEQFF. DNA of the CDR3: TGTGCCAGCAGCCCGCGGGAGATTTACAATGAGCAGTTCTTC.

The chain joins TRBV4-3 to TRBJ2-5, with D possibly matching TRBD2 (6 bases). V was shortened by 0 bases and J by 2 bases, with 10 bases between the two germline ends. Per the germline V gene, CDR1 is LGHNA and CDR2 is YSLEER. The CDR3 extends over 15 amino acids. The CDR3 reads CASSQDLTRQETQYF. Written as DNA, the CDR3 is TGCGCCAGCAGCCAAGATTTGACTAGGCAAGAGACCCAGTACTTC.

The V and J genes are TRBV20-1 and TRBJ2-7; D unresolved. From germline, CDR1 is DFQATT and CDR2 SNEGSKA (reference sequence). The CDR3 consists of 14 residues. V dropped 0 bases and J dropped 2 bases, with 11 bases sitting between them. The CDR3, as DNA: TGCAGTGCTAGAGATCGGTACAGTCCCTACGAGCAGTACTTC. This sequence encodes CSARDRYSPYEQYF.

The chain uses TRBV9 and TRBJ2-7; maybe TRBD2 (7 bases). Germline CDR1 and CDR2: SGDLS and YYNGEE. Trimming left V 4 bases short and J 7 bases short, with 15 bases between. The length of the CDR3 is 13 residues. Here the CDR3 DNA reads TGTGCCAGCAGCATGTGGACAGCGGGGGAGCAGTACTTC. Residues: CASSMWTAGEQYF.

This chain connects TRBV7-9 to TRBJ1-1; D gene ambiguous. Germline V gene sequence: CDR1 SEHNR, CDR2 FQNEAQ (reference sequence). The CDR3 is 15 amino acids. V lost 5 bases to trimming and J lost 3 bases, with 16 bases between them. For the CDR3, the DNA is TGTGCCAGCAGCCTACGAGCGGGAGAGGACACTGAAGCTTTCTTT. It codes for CASSLRAGEDTEAFF.

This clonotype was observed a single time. The CDR3 nucleotides are TGTGCCAGCTCACCAAGTCGGGCACTCGCGGTCACCGGGGAGCTGTTTTTT. Protein: CASSPSRALAVTGELFF. This sequence joins TRBV18 and TRBJ2-2; D uncertain. The germline V and J ends were trimmed by 2 bases and 4 bases, with 17 bases remaining between them. The CDR3 is made up of 17 amino acids. CDR1 and CDR2 (germline): KGHSH, LQKENI.

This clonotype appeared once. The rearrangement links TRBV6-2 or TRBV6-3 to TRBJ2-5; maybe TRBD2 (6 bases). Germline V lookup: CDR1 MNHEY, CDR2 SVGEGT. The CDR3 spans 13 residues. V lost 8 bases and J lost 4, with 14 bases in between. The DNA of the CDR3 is TGTGCCAGCGGAGGGAGGACGCCAGAGACCCAGTACTTC. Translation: CASGGRTPETQYF.

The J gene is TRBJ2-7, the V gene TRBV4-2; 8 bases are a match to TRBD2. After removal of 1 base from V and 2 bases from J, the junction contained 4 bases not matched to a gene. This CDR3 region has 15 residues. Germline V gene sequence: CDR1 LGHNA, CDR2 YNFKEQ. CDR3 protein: CASSQGPGLAYEQYF. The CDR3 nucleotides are TGTGCCAGCAGCCAAGGGCCGGGACTAGCCTACGAGCAGTACTTC.

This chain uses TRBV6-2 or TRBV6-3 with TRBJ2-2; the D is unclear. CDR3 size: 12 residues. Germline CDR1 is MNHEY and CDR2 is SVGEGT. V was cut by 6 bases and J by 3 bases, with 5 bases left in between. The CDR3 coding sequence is TGTGCCAGCAGGGTAGACACCGGGGAGCTGTTTTTT. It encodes CASRVDTGELFF.

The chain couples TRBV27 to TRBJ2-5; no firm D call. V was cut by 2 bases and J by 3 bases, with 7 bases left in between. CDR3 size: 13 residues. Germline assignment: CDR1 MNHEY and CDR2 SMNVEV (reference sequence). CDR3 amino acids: CASSLSRKETQYF. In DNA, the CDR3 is TGTGCCAGCAGTTTAAGCAGGAAAGAGACCCAGTACTTC.

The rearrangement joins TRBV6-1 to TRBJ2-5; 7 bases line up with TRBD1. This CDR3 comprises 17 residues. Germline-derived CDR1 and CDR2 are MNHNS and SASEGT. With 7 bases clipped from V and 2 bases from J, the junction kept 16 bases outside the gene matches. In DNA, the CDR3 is TGTGCCAGCACTCCCTCGGGATGGACAGGCCAACAAGAGACCCAGTACTTC. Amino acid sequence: CASTPSGWTGQQETQYF.

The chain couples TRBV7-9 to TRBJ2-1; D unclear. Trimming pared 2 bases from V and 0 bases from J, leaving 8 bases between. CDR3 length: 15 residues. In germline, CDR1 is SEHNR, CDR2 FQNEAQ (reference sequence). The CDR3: CASSLSLPSYNEQFF. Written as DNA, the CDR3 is TGTGCCAGCAGCTTAAGCCTGCCCTCCTACAATGAGCAGTTCTTC.

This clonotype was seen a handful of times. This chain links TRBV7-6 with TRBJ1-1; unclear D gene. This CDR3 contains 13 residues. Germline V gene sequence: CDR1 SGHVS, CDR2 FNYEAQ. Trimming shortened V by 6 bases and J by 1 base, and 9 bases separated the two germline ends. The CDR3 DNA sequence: TGTGCCAGCAGTGTTCCGGGGAACACTGAAGCTTTCTTT. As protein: CASSVPGNTEAFF.

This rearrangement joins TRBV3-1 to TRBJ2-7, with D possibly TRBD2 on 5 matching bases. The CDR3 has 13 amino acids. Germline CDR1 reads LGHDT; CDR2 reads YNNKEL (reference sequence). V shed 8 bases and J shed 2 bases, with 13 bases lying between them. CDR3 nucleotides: TGTGCCAGCGACACTAGTCCCACCTACGAGCAGTACTTC. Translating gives CASDTSPTYEQYF.

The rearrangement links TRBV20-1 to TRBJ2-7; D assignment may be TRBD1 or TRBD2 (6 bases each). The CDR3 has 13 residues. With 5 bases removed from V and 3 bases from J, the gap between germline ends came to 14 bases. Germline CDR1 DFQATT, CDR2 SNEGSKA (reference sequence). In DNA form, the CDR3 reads TGCAGTGCTCCCCCTAGGGGGGACTACGAGCAGTACTTC. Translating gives CSAPPRGDYEQYF.

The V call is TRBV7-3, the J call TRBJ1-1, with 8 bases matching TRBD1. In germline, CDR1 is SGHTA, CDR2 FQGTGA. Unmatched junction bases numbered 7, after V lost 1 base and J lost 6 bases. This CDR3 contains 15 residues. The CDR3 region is CASSLIGQGASEAFF. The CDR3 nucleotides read TGTGCCAGCAGCTTAATCGGGCAGGGGGCATCTGAAGCTTTCTTT.

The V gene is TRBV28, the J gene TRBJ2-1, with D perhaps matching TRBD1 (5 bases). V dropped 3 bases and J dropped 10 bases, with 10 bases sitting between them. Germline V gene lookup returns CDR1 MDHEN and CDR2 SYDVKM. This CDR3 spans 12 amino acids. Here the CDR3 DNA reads TGTGCCAGCAGTTTTGACAGAGTAGAGCAGTTCTTC. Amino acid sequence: CASSFDRVEQFF.

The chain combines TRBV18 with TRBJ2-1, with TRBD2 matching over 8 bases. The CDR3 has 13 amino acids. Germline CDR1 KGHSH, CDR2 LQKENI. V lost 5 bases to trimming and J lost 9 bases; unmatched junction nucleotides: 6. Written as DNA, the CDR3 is TGTGCCAGCTCATCGGGACTAGACAGTGAGCAGTTCTTC. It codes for CASSSGLDSEQFF. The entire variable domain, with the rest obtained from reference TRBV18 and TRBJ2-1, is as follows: NAGVMQNPRHLVRRRGQEARLRCSPMKGHSHVYWYRQLPEEGLKFMVYLQKENIIDESGMPKERFSAEFPKEGPSILRIQQVVRGDSAAYFCASSSGLDSEQFFGPGTRLTVL.

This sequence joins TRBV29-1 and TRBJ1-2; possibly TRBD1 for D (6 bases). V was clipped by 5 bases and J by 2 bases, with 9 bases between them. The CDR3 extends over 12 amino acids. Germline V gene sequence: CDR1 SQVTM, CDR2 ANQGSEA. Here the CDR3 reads CSVIDRNYGYTF. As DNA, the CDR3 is TGCAGCGTTATCGACAGGAACTATGGCTACACCTTC.

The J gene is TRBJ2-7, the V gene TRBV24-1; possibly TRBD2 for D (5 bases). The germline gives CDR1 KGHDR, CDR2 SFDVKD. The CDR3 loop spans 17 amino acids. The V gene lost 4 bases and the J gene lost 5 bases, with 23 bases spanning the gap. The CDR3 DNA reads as TGTGCCACCAGTGAAGTCGGAGGCCTTACCTCTCACCACGAGCAGTACTTC. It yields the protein CATSEVGGLTSHHEQYF.

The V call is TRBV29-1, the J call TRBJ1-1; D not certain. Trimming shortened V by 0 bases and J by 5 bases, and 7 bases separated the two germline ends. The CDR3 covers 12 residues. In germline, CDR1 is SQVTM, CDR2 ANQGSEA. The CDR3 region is CSVEDWRTEAFF. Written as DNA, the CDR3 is TGCAGCGTTGAAGATTGGAGGACTGAAGCTTTCTTT. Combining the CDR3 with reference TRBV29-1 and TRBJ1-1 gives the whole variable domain SAVISQKPSRDICQRGTSLTIQCQVDSQVTMMFWYRQQPGQSLTLIATANQGSEATYESGFVIDKFPISRPNLTFSTLTVSNMSPEDSSIYLCSVEDWRTEAFFGQGTRLTVV.

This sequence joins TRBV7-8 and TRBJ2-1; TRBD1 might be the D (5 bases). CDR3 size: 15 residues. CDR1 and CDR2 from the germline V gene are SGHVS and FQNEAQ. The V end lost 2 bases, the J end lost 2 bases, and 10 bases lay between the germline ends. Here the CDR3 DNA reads TGTGCCAGCAGCTTACTGCAGGGCCCCTACAATGAGCAGTTCTTC. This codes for CASSLLQGPYNEQFF. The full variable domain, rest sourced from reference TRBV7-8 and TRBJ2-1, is GAGVSQSPRYKVAKRGQDVALRCDPISGHVSLFWYQQALGQGPEFLTYFQNEAQLDKSGLPSDRFFAERPEGSVSTLKIQRTQQEDSAVYLCASSLLQGPYNEQFFGPGTRLTVL.

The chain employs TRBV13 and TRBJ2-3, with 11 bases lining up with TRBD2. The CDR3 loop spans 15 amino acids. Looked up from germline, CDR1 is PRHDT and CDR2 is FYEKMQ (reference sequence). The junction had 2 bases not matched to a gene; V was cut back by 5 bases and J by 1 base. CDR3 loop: CASSLGLAGTDTQYF. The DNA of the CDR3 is TGTGCCAGCAGCCTGGGACTAGCGGGCACAGATACGCAGTATTTT.

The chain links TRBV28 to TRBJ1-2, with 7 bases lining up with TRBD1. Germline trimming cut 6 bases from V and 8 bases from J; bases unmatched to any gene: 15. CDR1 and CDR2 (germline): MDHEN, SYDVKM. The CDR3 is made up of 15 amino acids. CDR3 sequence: CASSPGTDRTAGYTF. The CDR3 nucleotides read TGTGCCAGCAGCCCCGGGACAGACCGGACAGCAGGCTACACCTTC.

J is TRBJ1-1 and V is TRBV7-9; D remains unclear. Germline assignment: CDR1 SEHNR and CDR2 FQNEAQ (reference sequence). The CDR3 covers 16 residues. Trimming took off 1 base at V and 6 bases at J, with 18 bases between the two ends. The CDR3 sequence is CASSLVLGGGIPEAFF. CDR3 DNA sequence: TGTGCCAGCAGCTTAGTTTTGGGAGGAGGGATCCCTGAAGCTTTCTTT.

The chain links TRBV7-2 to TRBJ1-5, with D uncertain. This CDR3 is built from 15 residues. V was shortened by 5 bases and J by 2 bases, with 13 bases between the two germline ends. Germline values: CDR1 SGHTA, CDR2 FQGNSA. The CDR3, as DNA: TGTGCCAGCAGCATGGCACACTATGGCAATCAGCCCCAGCATTTT. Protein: CASSMAHYGNQPQHF. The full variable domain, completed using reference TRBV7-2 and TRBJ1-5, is GAGVSQSPSNKVTEKGKDVELRCDPISGHTALYWYRQSLGQGLEFLIYFQGNSAPDKSGLPSDRFSAERTGGSVSTLTIQRTQQEDSAVYLCASSMAHYGNQPQHFGDGTRLSIL.

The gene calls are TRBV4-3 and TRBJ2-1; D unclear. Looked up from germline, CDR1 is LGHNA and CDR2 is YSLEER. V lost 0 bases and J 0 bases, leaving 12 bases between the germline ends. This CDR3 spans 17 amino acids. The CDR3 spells CASSQDVAASSYNEQFF. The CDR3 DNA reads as TGCGCCAGCAGCCAAGATGTGGCAGCCAGCTCCTACAATGAGCAGTTCTTC.